This T cell receptor beta chain emerged from a study of T cell changes during pregnancy in multiple sclerosis. This clone appeared once. In germline, CDR1 is SEHNR, CDR2 FQNEAQ (reference sequence). V was pared by 2 bases and J by 8 bases, with 11 bases of the junction left unmatched. The CDR3 has 18 amino acids. Assay used: immunoSEQ multiplex PCR; TCRdb lists only in-frame clones, some missing. The data show roughly 110,000 clones, about 90% seen once. The genes are TRBV7-9 and TRBJ2-1, with 14 nucleotides matching TRBD2. Specimen: peripheral blood, collected before pregnancy. The sequence came from a female donor with multiple sclerosis, enrolled in a pregnancy study. The CDR3, as DNA: TGTGCCAGCAGCTTACCCGTGAGACTAGCGGGAGGGCAACATGAGCAGTTCTTC. This codes for CASSLPVRLAGGQHEQFF.